This TCR beta chain was found in a study of shared clonotypes between healthy human individuals. Germline CDR1 is DFQATT and CDR2 is SNEGSKA (reference sequence). Trimming took 6 bases from V and 3 from J, leaving 8 bases between them. CDR3 length: 11 residues. Naive CD8 cells lacked CD45RO and underwent positive selection for CCR7, leaving out terminally differentiated effector memory CD45RA+ cells. Produced via immunoSEQ multiplex PCR; TCRdb's table is partial and in-frame only. Altogether roughly 2,000,000 clones are present, about 95% being singletons, with the ten largest covering 0.95% to 1.5%.

This sequence joins TRBV20-1 and TRBJ2-5; no clear D. This TCR came from a man younger than 35 in good health. The sample was naive CD8+ T cells sorted from blood. CDR3 residues: CSASYEETQYF. The CDR3 nucleotides read TGCAGTGCCTCGTACGAAGAGACCCAGTACTTC.